The clone carrying this T cell receptor beta chain was counted at least ten times. The CDR3 is 16 residues long. Germline values: CDR1 DFQATT, CDR2 SNEGSKA (reference sequence). V was clipped by 4 bases and J by 5 bases, with 21 bases between them. The source of the sample is a study of human T cells and chemical hapten exposure. Time point: patch test 3, about 24 weeks after DPC sensitization. Treatment denoted: therapeutic diphenylcyclopropenone sensitization with weekly scalp DPC. A single record per CDR3 protein comes from TCRdb applying MiXCR to the RACE reads. This sample yields about 89,000 distinct CDR3 sequences, of which roughly 13% are seen a single time; under 6% belongs to the top ten.

Here the sequenced sample was whole blood, taken in connection with sensitization to the hapten diphenylcyclopropenone (DPC). The chain is built from TRBV20-1 and TRBJ2-1; the D gene is possibly TRBD2 (5 bases). The sequence was collected from a woman aged 45 to 65 with alopecia areata. Some clones in this sample may be carry-over from other donors' samples. This chain's CDR3 is CSATGLTRILNNEQFF. The CDR3 DNA reads TGCAGTGCTACCGGACTCACGCGAATTTTAAACAATGAGCAGTTCTTC.